A single sample is the source of the 2 T cell receptor beta chains below, sequenced in a study of blood T cell repertoires in COVID-19. Some clones are missing from TCRdb's copy, which holds only in-frame ones; the method was immunoSEQ multiplex PCR. The table lists roughly 260,000 clones, roughly 86% of them singletons. The sequencing input was peripheral blood. The receptor source for this set is a man aged 35-49 years who had recovered from COVID-19.

The rearrangement joins TRBV18 to TRBJ1-6; 8 positions match TRBD1. Losses at the gene ends were 4 bases for V and 6 bases for J; bases not matched to a gene: 8. This CDR3 is built from 16 residues. Germline values: CDR1 KGHSH, CDR2 LQKENI. The CDR3 coding sequence is TGTGCCAGCTCACTAACTACGGACAGGGCTAATTCACCCCTCCACTTT. Translation: CASSLTTDRANSPLHF. The full variable domain, rest sourced from reference TRBV18 and TRBJ1-6, is NAGVMQNPRHLVRRRGQEARLRCSPMKGHSHVYWYRQLPEEGLKFMVYLQKENIIDESGMPKERFSAEFPKEGPSILRIQQVVRGDSAAYFCASSLTTDRANSPLHFGNGTRLTVT.

CDR3 nucleotides: TGTGCCAGTAGTACCGGACAGGGTTATGGCTACACCTTC. This sequence encodes CASSTGQGYGYTF. This chain links TRBV19 with TRBJ1-2; 8 bases fit TRBD1. Germline V gene data show CDR1 as LNHDA and CDR2 as SQIVND (reference sequence). V shed 4 bases, J shed 5 bases, and the junction held 3 bases outside the gene matches. This CDR3 region has 13 residues.